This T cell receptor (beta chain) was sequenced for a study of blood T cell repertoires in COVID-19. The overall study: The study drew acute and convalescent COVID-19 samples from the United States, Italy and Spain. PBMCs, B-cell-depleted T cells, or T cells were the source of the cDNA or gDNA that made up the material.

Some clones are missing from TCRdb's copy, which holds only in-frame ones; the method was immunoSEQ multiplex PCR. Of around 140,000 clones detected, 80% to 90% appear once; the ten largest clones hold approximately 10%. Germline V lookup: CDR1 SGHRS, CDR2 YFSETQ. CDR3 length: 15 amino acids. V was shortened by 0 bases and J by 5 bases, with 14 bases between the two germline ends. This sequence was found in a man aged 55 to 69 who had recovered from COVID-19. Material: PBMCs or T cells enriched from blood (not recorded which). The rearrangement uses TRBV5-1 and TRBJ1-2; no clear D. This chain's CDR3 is CASSLVEGAIYGYTF. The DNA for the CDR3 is TGCGCCAGCAGCTTGGTTGAGGGCGCCATTTATGGCTACACCTTC.